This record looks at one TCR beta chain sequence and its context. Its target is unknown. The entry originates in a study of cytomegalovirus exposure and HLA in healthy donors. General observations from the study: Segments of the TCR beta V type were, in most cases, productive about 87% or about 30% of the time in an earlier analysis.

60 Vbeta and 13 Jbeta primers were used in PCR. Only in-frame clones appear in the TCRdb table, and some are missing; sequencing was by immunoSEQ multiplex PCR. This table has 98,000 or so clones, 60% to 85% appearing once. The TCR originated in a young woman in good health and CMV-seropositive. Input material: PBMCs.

The CDR3 region has the DNA TGTGCCATCAGCGATAAGACAGGGGATAACTATGGCTACACCTTC. This encodes CAISDKTGDNYGYTF. The V and J genes are TRBV10-3 and TRBJ1-2; 8 nucleotides agree with TRBD1. Germline values: CDR1 ENHRY, CDR2 SYGVKD. This CDR3 spans 15 amino acids. Losses at the gene ends were 6 bases for V and 1 base for J; bases not matched to a gene: 7.